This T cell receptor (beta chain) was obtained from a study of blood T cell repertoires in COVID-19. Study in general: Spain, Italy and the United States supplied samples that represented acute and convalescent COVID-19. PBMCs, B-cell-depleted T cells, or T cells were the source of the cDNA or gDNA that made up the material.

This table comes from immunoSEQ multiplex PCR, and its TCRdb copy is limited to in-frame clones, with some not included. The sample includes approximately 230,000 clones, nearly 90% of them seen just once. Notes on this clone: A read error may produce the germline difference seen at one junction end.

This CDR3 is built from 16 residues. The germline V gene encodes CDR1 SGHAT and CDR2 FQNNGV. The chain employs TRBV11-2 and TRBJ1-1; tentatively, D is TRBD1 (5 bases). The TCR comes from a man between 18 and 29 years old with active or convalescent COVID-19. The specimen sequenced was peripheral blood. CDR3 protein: CASSIEAGRRNTEAFF. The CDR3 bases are TGTGCCAGCAGCATAGAGGCGGGACGGAGGAACACTGAAGCTTTCTTT.